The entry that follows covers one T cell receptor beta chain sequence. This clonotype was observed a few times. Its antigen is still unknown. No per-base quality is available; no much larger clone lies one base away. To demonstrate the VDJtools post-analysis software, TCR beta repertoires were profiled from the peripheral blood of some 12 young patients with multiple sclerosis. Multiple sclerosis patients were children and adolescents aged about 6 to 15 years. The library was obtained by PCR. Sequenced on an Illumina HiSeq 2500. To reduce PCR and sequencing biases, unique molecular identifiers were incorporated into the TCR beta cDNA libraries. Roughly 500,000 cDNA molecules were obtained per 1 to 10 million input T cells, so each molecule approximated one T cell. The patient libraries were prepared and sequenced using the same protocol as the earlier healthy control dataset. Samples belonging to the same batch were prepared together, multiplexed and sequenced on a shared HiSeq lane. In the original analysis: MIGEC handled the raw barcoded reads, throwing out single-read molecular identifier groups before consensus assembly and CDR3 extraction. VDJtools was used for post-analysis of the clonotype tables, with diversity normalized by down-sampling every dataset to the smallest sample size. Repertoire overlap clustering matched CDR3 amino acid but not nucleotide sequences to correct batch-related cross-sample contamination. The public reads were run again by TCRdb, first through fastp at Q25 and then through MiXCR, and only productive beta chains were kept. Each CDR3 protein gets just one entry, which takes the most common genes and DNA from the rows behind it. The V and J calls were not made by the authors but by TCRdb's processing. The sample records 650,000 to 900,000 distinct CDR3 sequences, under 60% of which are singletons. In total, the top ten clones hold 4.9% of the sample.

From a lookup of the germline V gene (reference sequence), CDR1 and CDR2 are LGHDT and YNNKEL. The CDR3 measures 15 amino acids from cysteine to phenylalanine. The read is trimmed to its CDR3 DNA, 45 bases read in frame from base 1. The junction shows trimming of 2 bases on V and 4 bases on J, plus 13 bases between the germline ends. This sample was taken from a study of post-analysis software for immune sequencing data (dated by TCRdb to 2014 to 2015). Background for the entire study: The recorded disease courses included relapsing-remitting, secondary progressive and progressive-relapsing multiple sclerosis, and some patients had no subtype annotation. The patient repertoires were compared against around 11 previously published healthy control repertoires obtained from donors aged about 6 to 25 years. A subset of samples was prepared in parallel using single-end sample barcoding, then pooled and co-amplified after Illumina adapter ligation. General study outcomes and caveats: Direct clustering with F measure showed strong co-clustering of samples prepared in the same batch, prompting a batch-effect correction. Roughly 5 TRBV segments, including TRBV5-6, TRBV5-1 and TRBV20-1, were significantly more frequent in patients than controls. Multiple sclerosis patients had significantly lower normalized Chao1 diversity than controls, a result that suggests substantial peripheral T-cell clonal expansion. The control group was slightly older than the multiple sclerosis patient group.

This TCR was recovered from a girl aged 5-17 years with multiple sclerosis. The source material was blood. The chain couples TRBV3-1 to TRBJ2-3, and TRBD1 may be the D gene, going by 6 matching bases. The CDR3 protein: CASSQQTGSADTQYF. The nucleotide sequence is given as TGTGCCAGCAGCCAACAAACAGGGAGCGCAGATACGCAGTATTTT.